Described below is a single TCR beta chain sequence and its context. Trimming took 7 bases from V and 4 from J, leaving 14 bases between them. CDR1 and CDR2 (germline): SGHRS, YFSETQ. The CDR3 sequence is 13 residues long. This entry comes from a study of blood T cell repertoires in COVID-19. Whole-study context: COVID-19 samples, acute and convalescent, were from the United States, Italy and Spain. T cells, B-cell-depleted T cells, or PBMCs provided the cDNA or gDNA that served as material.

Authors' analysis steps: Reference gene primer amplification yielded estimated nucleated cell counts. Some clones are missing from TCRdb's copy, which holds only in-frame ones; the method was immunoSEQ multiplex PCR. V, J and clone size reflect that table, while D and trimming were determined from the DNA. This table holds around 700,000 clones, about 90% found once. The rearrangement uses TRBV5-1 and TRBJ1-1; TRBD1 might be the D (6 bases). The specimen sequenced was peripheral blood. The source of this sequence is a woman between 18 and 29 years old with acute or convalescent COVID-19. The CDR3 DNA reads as TGCGCCAGCGCGGGCCAGGGGACCACTGAAGCTTTCTTT. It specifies CASAGQGTTEAFF.